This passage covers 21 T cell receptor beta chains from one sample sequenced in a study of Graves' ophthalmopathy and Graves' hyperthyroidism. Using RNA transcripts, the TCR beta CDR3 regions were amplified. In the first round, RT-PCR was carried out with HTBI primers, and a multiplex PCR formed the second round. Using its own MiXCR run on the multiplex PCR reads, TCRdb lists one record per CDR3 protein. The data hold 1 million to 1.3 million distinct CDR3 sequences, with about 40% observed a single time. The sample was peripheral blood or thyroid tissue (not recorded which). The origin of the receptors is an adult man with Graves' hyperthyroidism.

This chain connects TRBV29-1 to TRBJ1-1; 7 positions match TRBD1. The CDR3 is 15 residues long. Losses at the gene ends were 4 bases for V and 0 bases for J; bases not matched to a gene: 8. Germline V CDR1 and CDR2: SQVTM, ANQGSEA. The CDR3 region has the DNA TGCAGCGTTGGACAAAGACAGGGTCTGAACACTGAAGCTTTCTTT. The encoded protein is CSVGQRQGLNTEAFF.

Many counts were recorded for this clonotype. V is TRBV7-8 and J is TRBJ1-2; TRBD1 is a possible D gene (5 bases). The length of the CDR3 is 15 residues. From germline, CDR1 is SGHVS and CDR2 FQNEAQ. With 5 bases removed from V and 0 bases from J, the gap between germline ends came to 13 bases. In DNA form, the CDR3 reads TGTGCCAGCAGCCCCCAGGGCAGTTCTAACTATGGCTACACCTTC. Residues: CASSPQGSSNYGYTF.

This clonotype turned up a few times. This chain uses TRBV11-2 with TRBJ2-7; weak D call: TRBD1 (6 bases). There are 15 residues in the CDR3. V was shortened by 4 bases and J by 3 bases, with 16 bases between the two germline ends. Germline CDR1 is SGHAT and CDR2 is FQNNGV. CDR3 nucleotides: TGTGCCAGCAGCTCAGGGGCGGGTGCATACTACGAGCAGTACTTC. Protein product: CASSSGAGAYYEQYF.

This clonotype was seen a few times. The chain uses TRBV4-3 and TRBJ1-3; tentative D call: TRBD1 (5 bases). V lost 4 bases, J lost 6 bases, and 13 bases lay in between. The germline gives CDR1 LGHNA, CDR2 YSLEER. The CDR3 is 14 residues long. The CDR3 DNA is TGCGCCAGCAGCCCAGGGCCTCGGGCAAACACCATATATTTT. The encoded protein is CASSPGPRANTIYF.

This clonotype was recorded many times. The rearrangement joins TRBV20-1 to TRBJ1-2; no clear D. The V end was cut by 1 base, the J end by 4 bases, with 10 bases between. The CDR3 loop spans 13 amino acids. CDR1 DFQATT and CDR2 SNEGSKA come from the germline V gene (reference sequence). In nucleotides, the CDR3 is TGCAGTGCTAGAGGAGAAGCGGGCTATGGCTACACCTTC. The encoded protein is CSARGEAGYGYTF.

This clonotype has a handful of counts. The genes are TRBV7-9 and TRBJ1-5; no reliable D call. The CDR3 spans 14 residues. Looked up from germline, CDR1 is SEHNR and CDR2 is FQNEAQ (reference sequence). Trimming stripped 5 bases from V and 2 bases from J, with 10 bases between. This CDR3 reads CASSRQIGNQPQHF. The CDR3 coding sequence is TGTGCCAGCAGCCGTCAGATCGGCAATCAGCCCCAGCATTTT.

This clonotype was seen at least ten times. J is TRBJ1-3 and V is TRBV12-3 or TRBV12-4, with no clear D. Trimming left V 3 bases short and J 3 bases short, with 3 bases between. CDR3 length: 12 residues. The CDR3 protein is CASSFLGNTIYF. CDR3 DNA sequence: TGTGCCAGCAGTTTTCTTGGAAACACCATATATTTT.

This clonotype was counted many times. The CDR3 nucleotides are TGCAGTGCTCACCTAGCGGGACGGGAGACCCAGTACTTC. As protein: CSAHLAGRETQYF. This chain joins TRBV20-1 and TRBJ2-5, with 9 positions matching TRBD2. The V gene end was trimmed by 5 bases and the J gene end by 5 bases; junction bases not matched to a gene: 6. Germline V lookup: CDR1 DFQATT, CDR2 SNEGSKA (reference sequence). This CDR3 spans 13 amino acids.

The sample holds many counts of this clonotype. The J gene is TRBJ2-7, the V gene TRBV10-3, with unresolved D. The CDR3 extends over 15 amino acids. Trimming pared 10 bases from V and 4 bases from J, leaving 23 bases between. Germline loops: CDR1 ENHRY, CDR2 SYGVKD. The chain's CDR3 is CASTSGLFQMYEQYF. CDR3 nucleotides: TGTGCCAGCACCTCGGGCCTCTTCCAGATGTACGAGCAGTACTTC.

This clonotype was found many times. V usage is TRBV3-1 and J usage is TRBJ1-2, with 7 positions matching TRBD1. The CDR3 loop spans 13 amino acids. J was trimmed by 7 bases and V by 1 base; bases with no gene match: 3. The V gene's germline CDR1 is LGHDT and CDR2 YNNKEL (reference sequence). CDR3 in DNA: TGTGCCAGCAGCCAAGGACAGGGATCTGGCTACACCTTC. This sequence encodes CASSQGQGSGYTF.

The chain's CDR3 is CASRYTGDRVSQPQHF. The CDR3 bases are TGTGCCAGCAGATACACAGGGGACAGGGTCTCTCAGCCCCAGCATTTT. The J gene is TRBJ1-5, the V gene TRBV7-2; 9 nucleotides agree with TRBD1. J gave up 6 bases and V 6 bases, and 12 bases lay outside the gene matches. This CDR3 is built from 16 residues. Looked up from germline, CDR1 is SGHTA and CDR2 is FQGNSA.

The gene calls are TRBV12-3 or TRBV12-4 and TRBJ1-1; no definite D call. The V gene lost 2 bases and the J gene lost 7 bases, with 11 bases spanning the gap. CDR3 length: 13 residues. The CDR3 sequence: CASSLLQQGEAFF. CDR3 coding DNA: TGTGCCAGCAGTTTACTACAGCAAGGTGAAGCTTTCTTT.

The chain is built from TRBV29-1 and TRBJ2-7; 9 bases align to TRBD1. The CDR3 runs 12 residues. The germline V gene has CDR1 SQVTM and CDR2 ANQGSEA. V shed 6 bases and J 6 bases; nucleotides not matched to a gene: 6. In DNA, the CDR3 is TGCAGCGTGGGGACAGGGTTCGGCGAGCAGTACTTC. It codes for CSVGTGFGEQYF.

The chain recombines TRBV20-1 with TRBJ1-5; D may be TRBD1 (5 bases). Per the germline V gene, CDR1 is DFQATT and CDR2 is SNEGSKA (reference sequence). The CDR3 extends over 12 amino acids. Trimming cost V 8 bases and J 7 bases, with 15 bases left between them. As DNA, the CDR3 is TGCAGTATAGCAGGGTCTGGCCAGCCCCAGCATTTT. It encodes CSIAGSGQPQHF.

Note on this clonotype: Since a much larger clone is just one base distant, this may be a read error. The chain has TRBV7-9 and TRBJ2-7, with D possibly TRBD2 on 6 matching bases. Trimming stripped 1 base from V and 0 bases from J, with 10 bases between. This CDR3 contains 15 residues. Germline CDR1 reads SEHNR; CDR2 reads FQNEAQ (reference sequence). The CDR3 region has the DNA TGTGCCAGCAGCTTAGTTGACGGGGGCTCCTACGAGCAGTACTTC. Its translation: CASSLVDGGSYEQYF.

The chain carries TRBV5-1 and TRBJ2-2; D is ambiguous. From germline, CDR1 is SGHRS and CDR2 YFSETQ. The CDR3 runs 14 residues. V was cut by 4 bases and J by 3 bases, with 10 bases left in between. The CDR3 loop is CASSPLIDTGELFF. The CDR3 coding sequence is TGCGCCAGCAGCCCCCTGATTGACACCGGGGAGCTGTTTTTT.

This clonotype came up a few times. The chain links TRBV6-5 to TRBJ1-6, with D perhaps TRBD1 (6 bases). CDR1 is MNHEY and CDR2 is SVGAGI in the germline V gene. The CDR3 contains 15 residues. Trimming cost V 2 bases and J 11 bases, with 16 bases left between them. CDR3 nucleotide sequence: TGTGCCAGCAGTTACATCGGGGGGGCGAGGGCACCCCTCCACTTT. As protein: CASSYIGGARAPLHF.

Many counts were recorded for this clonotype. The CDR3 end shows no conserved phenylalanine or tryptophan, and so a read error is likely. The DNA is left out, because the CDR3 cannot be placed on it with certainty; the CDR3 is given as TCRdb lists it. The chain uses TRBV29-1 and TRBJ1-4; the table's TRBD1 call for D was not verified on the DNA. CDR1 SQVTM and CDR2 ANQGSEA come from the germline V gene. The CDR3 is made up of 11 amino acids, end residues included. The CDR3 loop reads CSVDAGDGQVV.

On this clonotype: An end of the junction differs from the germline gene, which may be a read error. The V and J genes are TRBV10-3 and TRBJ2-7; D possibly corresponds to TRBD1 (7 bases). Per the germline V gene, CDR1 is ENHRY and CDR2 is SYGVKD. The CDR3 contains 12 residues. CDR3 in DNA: TGTGCCATCAGGGAGGGGGCAGGAGGCCAAATTTTC. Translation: CAIREGAGGQIF.

DNA for the CDR3: TGTGCCAGCTCCCCTCGGACAGCGCGATCCCACGAGCAGTACTTC. It codes for CASSPRTARSHEQYF. The chain combines TRBV12-3 or TRBV12-4 with TRBJ2-7; weak D call: TRBD1 (6 bases). The CDR3 loop spans 15 amino acids. V was pared by 8 bases and J by 5 bases, with 22 bases between.

CDR3 in DNA: TGCAGTGCTACGGCTAATTATTATGGCTACACCTTC. This encodes CSATANYYGYTF. The rearrangement links TRBV20-1 to TRBJ1-2; D unresolved. The CDR3 has 12 residues. Trimming pared 4 bases from V and 5 bases from J, leaving 11 bases between. Germline loops: CDR1 DFQATT, CDR2 SNEGSKA (reference sequence).